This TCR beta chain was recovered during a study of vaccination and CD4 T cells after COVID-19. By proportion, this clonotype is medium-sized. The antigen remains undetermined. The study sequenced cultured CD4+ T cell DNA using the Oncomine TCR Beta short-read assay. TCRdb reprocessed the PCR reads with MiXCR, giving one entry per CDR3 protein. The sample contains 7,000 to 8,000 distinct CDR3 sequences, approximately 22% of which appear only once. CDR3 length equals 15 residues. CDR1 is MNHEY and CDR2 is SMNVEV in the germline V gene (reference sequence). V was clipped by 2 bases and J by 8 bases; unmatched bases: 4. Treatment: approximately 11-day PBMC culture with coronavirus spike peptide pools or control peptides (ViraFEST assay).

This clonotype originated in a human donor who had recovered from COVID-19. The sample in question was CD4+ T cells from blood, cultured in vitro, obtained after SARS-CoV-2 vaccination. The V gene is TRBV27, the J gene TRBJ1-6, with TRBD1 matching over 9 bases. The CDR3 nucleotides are TGTGCCAGCAGTTTACTACGACAGGGGGATTCACCCCTCCACTTT. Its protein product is CASSLLRQGDSPLHF.